The 15 T cell receptor beta chains reported below all come from one sample, sequenced in a study of T cell changes during pregnancy in multiple sclerosis. Sequencing used immunoSEQ multiplex PCR; TCRdb keeps in-frame clones, though not all of them. In the table there are about 48,000 clones, roughly 92% of which are singletons. The starting material was CD4+ T cells from peripheral blood mononuclear cells, obtained in the second trimester of pregnancy. The receptors were sampled from a female donor in good health, enrolled as a control in a pregnancy study.

This clone was recorded once. The chain combines TRBV10-3 with TRBJ2-1; the D gene is possibly TRBD2 (6 bases). Germline CDR1 ENHRY, CDR2 SYGVKD. The V end lost 4 bases, the J end lost 7 bases, and 11 bases lay between the germline ends. This CDR3 has 13 residues. This CDR3 is CAISGTILNEQFF. The DNA for the CDR3 is TGTGCCATCAGTGGGACTATTTTAAATGAGCAGTTCTTC.

The chain uses TRBV28 and TRBJ2-7; tentative D call: TRBD1 (5 bases). Germline CDR1 and CDR2: MDHEN and SYDVKM. The CDR3 loop spans 12 amino acids. V was cut by 7 bases and J by 7 bases, with 14 bases left in between. The CDR3 is CASIAHSGEQYF. CDR3 sequence (DNA): TGTGCCAGCATCGCTCATTCAGGGGAGCAGTACTTC.

As DNA, the CDR3 is TGTGCCAGCAGTTTATTACAGACGAGCTCTGGAAACACCATATATTTT. Translated: CASSLLQTSSGNTIYF. This chain uses TRBV28 with TRBJ1-3; D unresolved. The V and J ends lost 1 base and 0 bases respectively, with 10 bases between them. The CDR3 runs to 16 residues. CDR1 and CDR2 (germline): MDHEN, SYDVKM.

This clone was observed a handful of times. V and J are TRBV5-4 and TRBJ1-1, with 10 bases that match TRBD1. CDR3 length: 15 residues. Germline trimming cut 3 bases from V and 7 bases from J; bases unmatched to any gene: 9. Per the germline V gene, CDR1 is SGHNT and CDR2 is YYREEE (reference sequence). DNA of the CDR3: TGTGCCAGCAGCTCGGGGGACAGGGGTAAGAATGAAGCTTTCTTT. It specifies CASSSGDRGKNEAFF. The full variable domain, in which reference TRBV5-4 and TRBJ1-1 provide the parts outside the CDR3, is ETGVTQSPTHLIKTRGQQVTLRCSSQSGHNTVSWYQQALGQGPQFIFQYYREEENGRGNFPPRFSGLQFPNYSSELNVNALELDDSALYLCASSSGDRGKNEAFFGQGTRLTVV.

The rearrangement links TRBV5-5 to TRBJ2-7; D remains ambiguous. Deletions cut 3 bases from V and 2 bases from J, with 12 bases between. There are 14 residues in the CDR3. CDR1 and CDR2 from the germline V gene are SGHKS and YYEKEE (reference sequence). The CDR3 protein is CASSSHYRPYEQYF. The DNA for the CDR3 is TGTGCCAGCAGCTCACACTACCGACCCTACGAGCAGTACTTC.

CDR3 protein: CASSAGGQETQYF. CDR3 bases: TGTGCCAGCAGCGCGGGGGGCCAAGAGACCCAGTACTTC. This rearrangement joins TRBV7-2 to TRBJ2-5, with 8 bases identical to TRBD2. The J segment lost 1 base and the V segment lost 5 bases, leaving 0 bases of the junction unmatched. Germline CDR1 and CDR2: SGHTA and FQGNSA. The CDR3 has 13 residues.

CDR3 residues: CASSVRDNSNYGYTF. CDR3 bases: TGTGCCAGCAGTGTCCGGGACAACTCTAACTATGGCTACACCTTC. V is TRBV6-1 and J is TRBJ1-2, with a weak D call TRBD1 (6 bases). Germline V gene sequence: CDR1 MNHNS, CDR2 SASEGT. There are 15 residues in the CDR3. Trimming pared 4 bases from V and 0 bases from J, leaving 12 bases between.

CDR3 nucleotide sequence: TGTGCCAGCAGTGAAACTCAGGGGAGCACTGAAGCTTTCTTT. Its protein is CASSETQGSTEAFF. The chain recombines TRBV2 with TRBJ1-1, with D perhaps matching TRBD1 (6 bases). Germline CDR1 and CDR2: SNHLY and FYNNEI. Trimming left V 2 bases short and J 4 bases short, with 11 bases between. CDR3 length equals 14 residues.

The rearrangement links TRBV7-9 to TRBJ1-4; the D is unclear. CDR1 and CDR2 from the germline V gene are SEHNR and FQNEAQ (reference sequence). CDR3 size: 16 residues. The ends were cut back, 5 bases at V and 0 bases at J, with 13 bases in the middle. The CDR3 here is CASSAAGGTTNEKLFF. The CDR3 nucleotides read TGTGCCAGCAGCGCTGCGGGAGGAACAACTAATGAAAAACTGTTTTTT.

This chain's CDR3 is CASSLAGGNTGELFF. Here the CDR3 DNA reads TGTGCCAGCAGCTTGGCGGGAGGAAATACCGGGGAGCTGTTTTTT. The chain combines TRBV5-6 with TRBJ2-2, with 7 bases identical to TRBD2. The germline gives CDR1 SGHDT, CDR2 YYEEEE. The V segment lost 0 bases and the J segment 5 bases; nucleotides outside the gene matches: 4. This CDR3 is built from 15 residues.

This chain joins TRBV18 and TRBJ2-7; D gene unclear. V was trimmed by 2 bases and J by 2 bases, leaving 25 bases between them. This CDR3 spans 19 amino acids. In germline, CDR1 is KGHSH, CDR2 LQKENI. The CDR3 DNA is TGTGCCAGCTCACCAAACTCTCCCGTATTTCTGCCCTCTACCTACGAGCAGTACTTC. Protein product: CASSPNSPVFLPSTYEQYF.

In this sample, this clone turned up once. The chain combines TRBV5-1 with TRBJ2-7, with 12 bases lining up with TRBD2. V shed 4 bases and J 5 bases; nucleotides not matched to a gene: 7. The CDR3 consists of 15 residues. CDR1 SGHRS and CDR2 YFSETQ come from the germline V gene. CDR3 loop: CASSDQLAGGDEQYF. The CDR3 DNA reads TGCGCCAGCAGCGATCAGCTAGCGGGAGGGGACGAGCAGTACTTC.

The rearrangement uses TRBV20-1 and TRBJ2-1; D is ambiguous. Germline V lookup: CDR1 DFQATT, CDR2 SNEGSKA (reference sequence). The CDR3 runs 11 residues. Trimming left V 6 bases short and J 6 bases short, with 9 bases between. In DNA form, the CDR3 reads TGCAGTGCCAGTCGTCCCAATGAGCAGTTCTTC. It encodes CSASRPNEQFF.

The chain joins TRBV9 to TRBJ2-7, with TRBD1 matching 7 bases. Germline loops: CDR1 SGDLS, CDR2 YYNGEE. The CDR3 length is 14 residues. The J segment lost 3 bases and the V segment lost 0 bases, leaving 3 bases of the junction unmatched. The CDR3 is CASSVEQGNYEQYF. In DNA, the CDR3 is TGTGCCAGCAGCGTAGAACAGGGGAACTACGAGCAGTACTTC.

CDR3 coding DNA: TGTGCCAGCAGTGAAGGACAGGCTACTGAAGCTTTCTTT. This sequence encodes CASSEGQATEAFF. The V and J genes are TRBV6-4 and TRBJ1-1; 7 nucleotides align to TRBD1. J was trimmed by 5 bases and V by 3 bases; bases with no gene match: 3. Germline V gene lookup returns CDR1 MRHNA and CDR2 SNTAGT. The CDR3 extends over 13 amino acids.